This TCR beta chain was sequenced for a study of T cell repertoires in cytomegalovirus infection. TCRdb reprocessed the reads via MiXCR and lists one record per CDR3 protein. The sample records 300,000 or so distinct CDR3 sequences, under 30% being singletons. Trimming left V 8 bases short and J 2 bases short, with 9 bases between. The CDR3 contains 13 residues. From germline, CDR1 is MDHEN and CDR2 SYDVKM. This clonotype appeared a few times. This clonotype was sampled from a human donor in good health (CMV status not recorded). Some clones in this sample may be carry-over from other donors' samples. The chain uses TRBV28 and TRBJ2-2; D may be TRBD1 or TRBD2 (5 bases each). Material for sequencing was PBMCs. This CDR3 reads CASRDGNTGELFF. The DNA of the CDR3 is TGTGCCAGCCGGGACGGAAACACCGGGGAGCTGTTTTTT.